These T cell receptor beta chains were read from a single sample in a study of blood T cell repertoires in COVID-19. Profiling relied on immunoSEQ multiplex PCR, and the TCRdb table lists in-frame clones only, not all of them. The repertoire includes 250,000 to 350,000 clones, 70% to 90% of them detected once, and around 5.9% sits in the top ten. The sample taken for sequencing was PBMCs or T cells enriched from blood (not recorded which). The receptors shown here come from a woman under 40 who had recovered from COVID-19. The CDR3 runs from the conserved cysteine through the conserved F or W. D genes are given only for firm matches. A clone size is listed for some rows: how often the clone was seen (once, few, many), or a class if it is expanded.

d_gene,v_gene,j_gene,abundance,CDR3nt,CDR3aa
NA,TRBV11-1,TRBJ1-1,few,TGTGCCAGCAGCTTAGTAGCTAACACTGAAGCTTTCTTT,CASSLVANTEAFF
NA,TRBV5-4,TRBJ1-6,NA,TGTGCCAGCAGCGATGGACAGAGCTATAATTCACCCCTCCACTTT,CASSDGQSYNSPLHF
NA,TRBV6-5,TRBJ1-3,NA,TGTGCCGTCACGGTCGGAAACACCATATATTTT,CAVTVGNTIYF
NA,TRBV2,TRBJ2-7,once,TGTGCCAGCATAGAAGACAAATACGAGCAGTACTTC,CASIEDKYEQYF
NA,TRBV9,TRBJ1-2,NA,TGTGCCAGCAGCGTAGGACAGGCCGCAGGCTACACCTTC,CASSVGQAAGYTF
NA,TRBV12-5,TRBJ1-2,NA,TGTGCTAGTGGTTTGGACCCCTTGGCTAGGACCTTC,CASGLDPLARTF
NA,TRBV6-5,TRBJ1-4,NA,TGTGCCAGCAGTTACCGGCCGGCGGGAGATGAAAAACTGTTTTTT,CASSYRPAGDEKLFF
TRBD1,TRBV19,TRBJ2-2,NA,TGTGCCAGTAGTACAGGGACAGGGGGGACGGACACCGGGGAGCTGTTTTTT,CASSTGTGGTDTGELFF
NA,TRBV27,TRBJ1-3,NA,TGTGCCAGCAGTCTCACAGGGTTACGGTCTGGAAACACCATATATTTT,CASSLTGLRSGNTIYF
NA,TRBV29-1,TRBJ1-2,NA,TGCAGCGTTGAATCTATCTATGGCTACACCTTC,CSVESIYGYTF
TRBD1,TRBV11-2,TRBJ1-6,NA,TGTGCCAGCAGCTTAGAGGGACAGGGGAATTCACCCCTCCACTTT,CASSLEGQGNSPLHF
TRBD1,TRBV7-6,TRBJ2-7,NA,TGTGCCAGCAGCTTAGCCGGGACAGGGGGCTACGAGCAGTACTTC,CASSLAGTGGYEQYF
NA,TRBV5-3,TRBJ1-2,NA,TGTGCCAGAAGCGGGCGGACCTGGGACACCCGAGGGTATGGCTACACCTTC,CARSGRTWDTRGYGYTF
NA,TRBV6-6,TRBJ2-2,NA,TGTGCCAGCAGTCCCCGGGGTCCTCCAAACACCGGGGAGCTGTTTTTT,CASSPRGPPNTGELFF